This T cell receptor (beta chain) was profiled in a study of CD8+CD57+ T cells in acquired aplastic anemia. About the research overall: DNA from sorted CD4+ and CD8+ cells averaged around 3 ug. Findings of the study overall: Levels of CD8+ Simpson's diversity were not significantly distinct in patients versus controls.

Whoever was chosen for sequencing had shown CD8+CD57+ cell expansion by flow cytometry. Blood was sampled before the patients had received any therapy. The CDR3 loop spans 14 amino acids. The germline gives CDR1 SNHLY, CDR2 FYNNEI. V dropped 6 bases and J dropped 4; count of bases not matched to a gene: 5. A note on this clonotype: Its antigen is undetermined.

Genomic DNA acted as the template from which TCR beta VDJ combination and CDR3 sequence profiling were carried out. TCRdb reanalysed the reads using MiXCR and keeps one entry per CDR3 protein. The sample includes some 200,000 distinct CDR3 sequences, around 45% of them seen just once. This clonotype was sampled from a human donor with aplastic anemia. Sequenced input: sorted CD4+, CD8+, or CD8+CD57+ T cells (not recorded which) from PBMCs. The chain combines TRBV2 with TRBJ1-3; 8 bases are shared with TRBD1. CDR3 sequence (DNA): TGTGCCAGCAGCCGGACAGGGACCGGAAACACCATATATTTT. Residues: CASSRTGTGNTIYF.